This TCR beta chain was profiled in a study of spatial heterogeneity in lung cancer. Whole-study results and caveats: There were more appearances of ubiquitous expanded tumor TCRs in blood at resection than at follow-up.

The time point here: sample taken at primary tumor resection. Whole RNA, which was extracted from tumor, nontumor lung tissue or frozen PBMC, was sequenced without any cell sorting. Trimming took off 1 base at V and 9 bases at J, with 16 bases between the two ends. CDR3 length: 15 amino acids. From germline, CDR1 is LGHDT and CDR2 YNNKEL (reference sequence). From the 5' RACE reads, TCRdb called clonotypes with MiXCR, one entry per CDR3 protein. The sample lists about 40,000 distinct CDR3 sequences, around 5.2% occurring once. This clonotype was counted at least ten times. What it recognizes is unknown.

The clonotype comes from a female donor with early-stage non-small cell lung cancer. The rearrangement links TRBV3-1 to TRBJ1-5, with TRBD1 as a possible D gene (5 bases). The material was PBMCs, obtained at surgery. The CDR3 loop reads CASSQAGIGGMPQHF. CDR3 sequence (DNA): TGTGCCAGCAGCCAAGCTGGGATCGGGGGGATGCCCCAGCATTTT.